The source of this TCR beta chain is a study of cytomegalovirus exposure and HLA in healthy donors. On the study more broadly: A data release that came early held roughly 85 million unique TCRs from HLA-typed donors.

Study findings and constraints: In a later analysis, HLA-associated beta chains showed higher expansion and lower generation probabilities than comparable chains.

CDR1 and CDR2 (germline): SGHRS, YFSETQ. The CDR3 sequence is 15 residues long. Trimming took 6 bases from V and 2 from J, leaving 17 bases between them. On this clone itself: Its antigen is unidentified.

This PCR relied on a set of 60 Vbeta primers and 13 Jbeta primers. Profiling relied on immunoSEQ multiplex PCR, and the TCRdb table lists in-frame clones only, not all of them. The repertoire holds around 160,000 clones, with about 75% as singletons. The chain is built from TRBV5-1 and TRBJ1-2; D is perhaps TRBD1 (6 bases). The sequenced material came from PBMCs. This receptor was identified in a male donor in good health and CMV-seronegative. CDR3 sequence: CASTGTDTGNYGYTF. Here the CDR3 DNA reads TGCGCCAGCACGGGAACGGATACAGGGAACTATGGCTACACCTTC.